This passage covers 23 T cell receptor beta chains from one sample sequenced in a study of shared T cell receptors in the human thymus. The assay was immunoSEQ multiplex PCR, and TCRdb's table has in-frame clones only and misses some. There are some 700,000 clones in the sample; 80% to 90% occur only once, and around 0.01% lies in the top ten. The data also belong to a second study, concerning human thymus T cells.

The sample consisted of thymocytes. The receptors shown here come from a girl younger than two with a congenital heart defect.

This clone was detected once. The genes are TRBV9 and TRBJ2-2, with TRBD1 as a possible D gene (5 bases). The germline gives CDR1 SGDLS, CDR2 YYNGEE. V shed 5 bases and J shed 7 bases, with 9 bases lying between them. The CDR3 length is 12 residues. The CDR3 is CASRGRGGELFF. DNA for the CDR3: TGTGCCAGCAGGGGGCGCGGCGGGGAGCTGTTTTTT.

The DNA of the CDR3 is TGTGCCAGCAGCTTAACGCGGACTCACATTCAGTACTTC. It specifies CASSLTRTHIQYF. The chain joins TRBV13 to TRBJ2-4; D perhaps matches TRBD2 (5 bases). The ends were cut back, 2 bases at V and 8 bases at J, with 10 bases in the middle. The germline V gene has CDR1 PRHDT and CDR2 FYEKMQ (reference sequence). CDR3 length equals 13 residues. The full variable domain, completed using reference TRBV13 and TRBJ2-4, is AAGVIQSPRHLIKEKRETATLKCYPIPRHDTVYWYQQGPGQDPQFLISFYEKMQSDKGSIPDRFSAQQFSDYHSELNMSSLELGDSALYFCASSLTRTHIQYFGAGTRLSVL.

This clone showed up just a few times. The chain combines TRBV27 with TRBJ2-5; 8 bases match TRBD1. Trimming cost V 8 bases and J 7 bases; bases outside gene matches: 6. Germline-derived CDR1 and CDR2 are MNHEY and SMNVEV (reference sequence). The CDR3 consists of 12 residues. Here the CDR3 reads CASSGGRGTQYF. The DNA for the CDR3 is TGTGCCAGCTCAGGGGGCCGGGGGACCCAGTACTTC.

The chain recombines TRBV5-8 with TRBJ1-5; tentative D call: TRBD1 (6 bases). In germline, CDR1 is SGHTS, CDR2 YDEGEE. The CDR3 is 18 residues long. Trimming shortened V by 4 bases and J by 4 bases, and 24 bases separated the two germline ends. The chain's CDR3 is CASSKTTTRTAQNQPQHF. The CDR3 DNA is TGTGCCAGCAGCAAAACCACCACCAGGACAGCCCAAAATCAGCCCCAGCATTTT.

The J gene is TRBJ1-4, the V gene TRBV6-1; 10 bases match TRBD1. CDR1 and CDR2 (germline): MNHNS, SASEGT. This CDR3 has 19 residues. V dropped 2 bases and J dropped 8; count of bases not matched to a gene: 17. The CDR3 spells CASSENGEPGQGLGEKLFF. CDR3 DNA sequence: TGTGCCAGCAGTGAAAATGGGGAACCGGGACAGGGGCTTGGGGAAAAACTGTTTTTT.

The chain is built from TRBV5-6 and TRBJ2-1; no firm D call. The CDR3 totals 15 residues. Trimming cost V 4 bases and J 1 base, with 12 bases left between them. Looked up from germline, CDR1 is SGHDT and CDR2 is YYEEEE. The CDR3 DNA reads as TGTGCCAGCAGCCCTGACTTCCCTTCCTACAATGAGCAGTTCTTC. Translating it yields CASSPDFPSYNEQFF.

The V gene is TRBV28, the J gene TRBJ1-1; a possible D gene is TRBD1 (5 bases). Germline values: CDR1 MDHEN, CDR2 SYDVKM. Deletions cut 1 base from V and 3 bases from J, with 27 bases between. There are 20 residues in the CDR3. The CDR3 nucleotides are TGTGCCAGCAGTTTATATGGCCGGGATGGGGGGAGGGCATCGCACACTGAAGCTTTCTTT. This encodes CASSLYGRDGGRASHTEAFF.

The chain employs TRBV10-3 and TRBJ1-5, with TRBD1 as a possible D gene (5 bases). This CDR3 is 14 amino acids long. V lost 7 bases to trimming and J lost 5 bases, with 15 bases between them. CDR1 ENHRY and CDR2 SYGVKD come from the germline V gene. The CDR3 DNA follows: TGTGCCATCAAAAGGCAGGGTGTGGATCAGCCCCAGCATTTT. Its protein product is CAIKRQGVDQPQHF.

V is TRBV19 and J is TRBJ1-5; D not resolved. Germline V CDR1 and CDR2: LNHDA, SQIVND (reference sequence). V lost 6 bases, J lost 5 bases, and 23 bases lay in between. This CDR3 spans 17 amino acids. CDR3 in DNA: TGTGCCAGTAGACCCCCGACGCGGGCTCAGGAAGATCAGCCCCAGCATTTT. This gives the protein CASRPPTRAQEDQPQHF.

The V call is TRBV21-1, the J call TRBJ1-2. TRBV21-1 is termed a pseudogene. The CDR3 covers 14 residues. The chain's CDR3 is CASSKVRRDYGYTF. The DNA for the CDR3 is TGTGCCAGCAGCAAAGTACGTCGGGACTATGGCTACACCTTC.

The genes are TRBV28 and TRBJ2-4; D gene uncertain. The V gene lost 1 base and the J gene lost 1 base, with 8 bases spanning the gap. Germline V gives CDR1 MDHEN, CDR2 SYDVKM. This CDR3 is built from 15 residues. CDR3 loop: CASSLFSGAKNIQYF. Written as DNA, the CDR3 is TGTGCCAGCAGTTTATTTTCCGGGGCCAAAAACATTCAGTACTTC.

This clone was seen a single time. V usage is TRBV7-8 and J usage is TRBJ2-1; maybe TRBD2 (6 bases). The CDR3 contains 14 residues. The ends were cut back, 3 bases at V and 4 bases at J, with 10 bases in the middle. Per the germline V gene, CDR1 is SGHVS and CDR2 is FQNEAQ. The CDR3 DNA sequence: TGTGCCAGCAGCTTGGGTAGCGGTTACAATGAGCAGTTCTTC. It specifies CASSLGSGYNEQFF.

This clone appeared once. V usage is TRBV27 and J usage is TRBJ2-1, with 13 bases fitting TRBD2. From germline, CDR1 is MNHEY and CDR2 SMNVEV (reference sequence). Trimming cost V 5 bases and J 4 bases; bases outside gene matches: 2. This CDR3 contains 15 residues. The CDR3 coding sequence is TGTGCCAGCAGTACTAGCGGGGGGGGGTACAATGAGCAGTTCTTC. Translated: CASSTSGGGYNEQFF.

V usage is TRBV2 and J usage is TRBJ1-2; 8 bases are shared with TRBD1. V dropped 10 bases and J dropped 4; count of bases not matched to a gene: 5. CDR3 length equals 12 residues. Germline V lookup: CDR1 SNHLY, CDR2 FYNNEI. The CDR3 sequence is CANRDRLYGYTF. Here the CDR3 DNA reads TGTGCCAACCGGGACAGGCTCTATGGCTACACCTTC. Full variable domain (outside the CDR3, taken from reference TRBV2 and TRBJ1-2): EPEVTQTPSHQVTQMGQEVILRCVPISNHLYFYWYRQILGQKVEFLVSFYNNEISEKSEIFDDQFSVERPDGSNFTLKIRSTKLEDSAMYFCANRDRLYGYTFGSGTRLTVV.

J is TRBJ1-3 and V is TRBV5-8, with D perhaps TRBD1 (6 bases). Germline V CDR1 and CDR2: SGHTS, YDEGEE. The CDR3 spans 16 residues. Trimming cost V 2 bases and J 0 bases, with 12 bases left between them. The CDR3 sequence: CASSFPGAASGNTIYF. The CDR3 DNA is TGTGCCAGCAGCTTCCCAGGGGCTGCCTCTGGAAACACCATATATTTT.

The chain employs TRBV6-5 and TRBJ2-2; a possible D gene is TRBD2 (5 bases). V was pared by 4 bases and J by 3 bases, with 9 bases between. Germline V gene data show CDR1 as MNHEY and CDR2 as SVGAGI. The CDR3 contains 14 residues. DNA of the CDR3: TGTGCCAGCAGTTTGAGCGGCCACACCGGGGAGCTGTTTTTT. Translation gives CASSLSGHTGELFF.

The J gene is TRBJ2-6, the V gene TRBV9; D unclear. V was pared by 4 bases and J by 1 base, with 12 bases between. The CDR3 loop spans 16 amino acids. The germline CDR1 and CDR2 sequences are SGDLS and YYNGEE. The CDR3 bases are TGTGCCAGCAGCTACCCCTCAGGATCTGGGGCCAACGTCCTGACTTTC. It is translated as CASSYPSGSGANVLTF. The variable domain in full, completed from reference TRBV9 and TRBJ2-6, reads DSGVTQTPKHLITATGQRVTLRCSPRSGDLSVYWYQQSLDQGLQFLIQYYNGEERAKGNILERFSAQQFPDLHSELNLSSLELGDSALYFCASSYPSGSGANVLTFGAGSRLTVL.

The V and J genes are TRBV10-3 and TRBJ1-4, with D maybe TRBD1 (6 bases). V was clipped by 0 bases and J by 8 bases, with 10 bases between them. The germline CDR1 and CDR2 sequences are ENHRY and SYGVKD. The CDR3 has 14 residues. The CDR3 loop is CAISESRGTEKLFF. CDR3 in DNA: TGTGCCATCAGTGAGTCGCGGGGGACAGAAAAACTGTTTTTT.

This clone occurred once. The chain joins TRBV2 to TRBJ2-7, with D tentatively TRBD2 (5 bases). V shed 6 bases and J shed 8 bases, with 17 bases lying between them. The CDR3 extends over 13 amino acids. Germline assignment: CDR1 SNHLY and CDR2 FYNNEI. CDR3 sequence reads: CASRGRTLSQQYF. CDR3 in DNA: TGTGCCAGCAGAGGCCGGACTCTTTCGCAGCAGTACTTC.

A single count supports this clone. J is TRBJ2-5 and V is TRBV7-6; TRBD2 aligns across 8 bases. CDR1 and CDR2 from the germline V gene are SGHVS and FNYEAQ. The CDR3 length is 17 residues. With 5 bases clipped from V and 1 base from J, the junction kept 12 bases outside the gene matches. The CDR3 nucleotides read TGTGCCAGCAGCCCCACCCGGGTCGCGGGGGGCCAAGAGACCCAGTACTTC. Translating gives CASSPTRVAGGQETQYF.

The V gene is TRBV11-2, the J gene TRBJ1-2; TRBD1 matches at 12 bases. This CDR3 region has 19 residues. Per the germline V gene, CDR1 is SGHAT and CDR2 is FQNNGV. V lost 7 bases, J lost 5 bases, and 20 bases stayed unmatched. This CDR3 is CASIQSPVGTGGAGYGYTF. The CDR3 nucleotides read TGTGCCAGCATCCAGAGTCCGGTTGGGACAGGGGGCGCGGGTTATGGCTACACCTTC.

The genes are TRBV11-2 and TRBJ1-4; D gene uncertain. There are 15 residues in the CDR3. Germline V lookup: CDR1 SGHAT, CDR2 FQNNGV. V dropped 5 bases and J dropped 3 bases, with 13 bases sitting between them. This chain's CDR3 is CASSHTRRSNEKLFF. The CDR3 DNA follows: TGTGCCAGCAGCCACACCCGGAGGTCTAATGAAAAACTGTTTTTT. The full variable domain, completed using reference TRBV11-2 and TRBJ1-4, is EAGVAQSPRYKIIEKRQSVAFWCNPISGHATLYWYQQILGQGPKLLIQFQNNGVVDDSQLPKDRFSAERLKGVDSTLKIQPAKLEDSAVYLCASSHTRRSNEKLFFGSGTQLSVL.

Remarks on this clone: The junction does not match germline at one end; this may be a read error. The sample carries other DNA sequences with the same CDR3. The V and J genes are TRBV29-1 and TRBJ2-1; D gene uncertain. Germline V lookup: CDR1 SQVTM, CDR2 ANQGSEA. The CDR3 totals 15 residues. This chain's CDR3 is CSAPRPGCSYNEQFF. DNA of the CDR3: TGCAGCGCCCCAAGACCCGGGTGCTCCTACAATGAACAGTTCTTC.